The clone carrying this TCR beta chain appeared many times. No antigen is known for it. The data were taken from a study of T cell repertoires in cytomegalovirus infection. Overall study: CMV epitopes, recently identified HLA-C-restricted and well-studied HLA-B-restricted, were used. Carrying CMV and the relevant HLA type showed in public TCR beta signatures. Whole-study findings and limits: The cumulative frequency of public TCR beta families identified carriers of CMV plus the relevant HLA. HLA-C-restricted CMV-specific TCR beta clonotypes were dominant in the ex vivo response.

TCRdb used MiXCR to reprocess the reads, holding one entry per CDR3 protein. The sample includes about 890,000 distinct CDR3 sequences, around 30% of them seen just once. The J segment lost 7 bases and the V segment lost 5 bases, leaving 7 bases of the junction unmatched. CDR3 size: 14 residues. Germline-derived CDR1 and CDR2 are SGHNT and YENEEA. The sample here was cultured CD8+ T cells from PBMCs, taken from culture after CMV antigen stimulation. This chain uses TRBV11-3 with TRBJ1-1, with 10 bases that match TRBD1. The TCR sequence derives from a human donor in good health (CMV status not recorded). Some clones in this sample may be carry-over from other donors' samples. In DNA form, the CDR3 reads TGTGCCAGCAGCCACGGGACAGGGGATGGTGAAGCTTTCTTT. Encoded protein: CASSHGTGDGEAFF.